This record covers a single TCR beta chain. Its antigen remains unidentified. The sample comes from a study of T cell repertoires and HLA-DP antigens. Study as a whole: Alloreactive CD4+ T cells targeted HLA-DP on transduced HeLa.

Produced via immunoSEQ multiplex PCR; TCRdb's table is partial and in-frame only. The profile covers some 110,000 clones, with 85% to 95% appearing a single time and around 0.3% taken by the ten largest. Looked up from germline, CDR1 is SGHTA and CDR2 is FQGNSA. The CDR3 is 16 residues long. V was shortened by 2 bases and J by 0 bases, with 13 bases between the two germline ends. Sequencing was carried out using CD4+ T cells from PBMCs. The receptor comes from a woman younger than 35 in good health and CMV-seronegative. The chain links TRBV7-2 to TRBJ1-2; D unresolved. CDR3 residues: CASSLKYSTANYGYTF. In DNA form, the CDR3 reads TGTGCCAGCAGCTTAAAATACAGCACGGCTAACTATGGCTACACCTTC.